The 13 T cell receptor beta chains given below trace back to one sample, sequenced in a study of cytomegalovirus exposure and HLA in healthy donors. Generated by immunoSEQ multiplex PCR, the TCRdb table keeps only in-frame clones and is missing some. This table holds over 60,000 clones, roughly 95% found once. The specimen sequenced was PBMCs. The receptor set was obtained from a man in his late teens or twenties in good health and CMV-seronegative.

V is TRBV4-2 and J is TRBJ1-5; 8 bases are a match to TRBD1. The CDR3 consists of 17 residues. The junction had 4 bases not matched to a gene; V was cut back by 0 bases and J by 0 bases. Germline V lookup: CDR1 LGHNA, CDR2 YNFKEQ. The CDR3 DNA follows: TGTGCCAGCAGCCAAGAAACAGGGGGTTATAGCAATCAGCCCCAGCATTTT. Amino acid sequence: CASSQETGGYSNQPQHF.

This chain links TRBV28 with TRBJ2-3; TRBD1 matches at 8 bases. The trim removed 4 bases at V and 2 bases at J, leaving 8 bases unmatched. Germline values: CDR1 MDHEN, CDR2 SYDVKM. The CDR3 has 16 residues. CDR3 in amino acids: CASSSRTGPLTDTQYF. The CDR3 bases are TGTGCCAGCAGTTCACGGACAGGGCCCCTCACAGATACGCAGTATTTT.

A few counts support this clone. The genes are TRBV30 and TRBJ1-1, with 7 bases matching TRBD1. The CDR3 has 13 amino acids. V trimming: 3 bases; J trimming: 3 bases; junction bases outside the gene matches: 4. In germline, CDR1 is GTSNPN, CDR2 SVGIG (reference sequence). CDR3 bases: TGTGCCTGGAGATCTACAGGGGACACTGAAGCTTTCTTT. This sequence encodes CAWRSTGDTEAFF. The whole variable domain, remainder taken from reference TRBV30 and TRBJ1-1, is SQTIHQWPATLVQPVGSPLSLECTVEGTSNPNLYWYRQAAGRGLQLLFYSVGIGQISSEVPQNLSASRPQDRQFILSSKKLLLSDSGFYLCAWRSTGDTEAFFGQGTRLTVV.

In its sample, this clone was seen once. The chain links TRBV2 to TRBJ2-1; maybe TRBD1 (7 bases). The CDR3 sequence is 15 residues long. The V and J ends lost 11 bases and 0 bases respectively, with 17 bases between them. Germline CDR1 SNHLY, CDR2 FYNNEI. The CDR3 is CAGLGGDSSYNEQFF. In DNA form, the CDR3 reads TGTGCCGGACTTGGCGGGGACAGCTCCTACAATGAGCAGTTCTTC. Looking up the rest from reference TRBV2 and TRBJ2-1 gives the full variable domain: EPEVTQTPSHQVTQMGQEVILRCVPISNHLYFYWYRQILGQKVEFLVSFYNNEISEKSEIFDDQFSVERPDGSNFTLKIRSTKLEDSAMYFCAGLGGDSSYNEQFFGPGTRLTVL.

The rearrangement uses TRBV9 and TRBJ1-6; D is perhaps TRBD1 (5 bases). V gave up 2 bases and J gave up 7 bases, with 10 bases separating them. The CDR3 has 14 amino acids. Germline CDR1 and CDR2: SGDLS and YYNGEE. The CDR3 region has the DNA TGTGCCAGCAGCGTGGACACCGGGAATTCACCCCTCCACTTT. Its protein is CASSVDTGNSPLHF.

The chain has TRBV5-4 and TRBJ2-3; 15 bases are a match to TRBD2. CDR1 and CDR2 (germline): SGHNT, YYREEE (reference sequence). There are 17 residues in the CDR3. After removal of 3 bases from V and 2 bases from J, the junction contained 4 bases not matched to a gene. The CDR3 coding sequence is TGTGCCAGCAGCTCTGGACTAGCGGGGGGGCTCACAGATACGCAGTATTTT. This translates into CASSSGLAGGLTDTQYF.

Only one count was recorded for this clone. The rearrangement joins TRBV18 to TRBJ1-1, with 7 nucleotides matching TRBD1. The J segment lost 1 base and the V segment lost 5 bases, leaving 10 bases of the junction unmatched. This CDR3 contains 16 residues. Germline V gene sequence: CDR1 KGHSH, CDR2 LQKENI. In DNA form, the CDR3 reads TGTGCCAGCTCAGAATTTCAGGGGACAGCGAACACTGAAGCTTTCTTT. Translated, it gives CASSEFQGTANTEAFF.

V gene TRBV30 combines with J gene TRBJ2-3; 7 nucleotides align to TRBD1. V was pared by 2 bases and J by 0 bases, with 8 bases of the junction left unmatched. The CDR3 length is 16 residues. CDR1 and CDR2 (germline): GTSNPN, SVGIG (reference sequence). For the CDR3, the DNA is TGTGCCTGGAGTCGACAGGGCCTAGTAAGCACAGATACGCAGTATTTT. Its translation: CAWSRQGLVSTDTQYF.

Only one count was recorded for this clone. CDR3 nucleotide sequence: TGTGCCAGTAGTTACCCCAACACCAACTATGGCTACACCTTC. The encoded protein is CASSYPNTNYGYTF. The chain recombines TRBV19 with TRBJ1-2; D is unclear. Trimming shortened V by 5 bases and J by 2 bases, and 12 bases separated the two germline ends. This CDR3 region has 14 residues. Germline lookup yields CDR1 LNHDA and CDR2 SQIVND (reference sequence).

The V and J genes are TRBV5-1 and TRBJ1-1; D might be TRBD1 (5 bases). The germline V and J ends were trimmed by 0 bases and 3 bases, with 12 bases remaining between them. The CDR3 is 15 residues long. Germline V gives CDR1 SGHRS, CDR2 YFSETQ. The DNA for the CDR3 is TGCGCCAGCAGCTTGGCCCGGCAGGGCGACACTGAAGCTTTCTTT. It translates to CASSLARQGDTEAFF.

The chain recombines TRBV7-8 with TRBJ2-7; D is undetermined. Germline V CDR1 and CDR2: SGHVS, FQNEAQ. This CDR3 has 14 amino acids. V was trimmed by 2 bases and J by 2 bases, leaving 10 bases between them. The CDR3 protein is CASSLTRFTYEQYF. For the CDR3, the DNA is TGTGCCAGCAGCTTAACGCGATTTACCTACGAGCAGTACTTC.

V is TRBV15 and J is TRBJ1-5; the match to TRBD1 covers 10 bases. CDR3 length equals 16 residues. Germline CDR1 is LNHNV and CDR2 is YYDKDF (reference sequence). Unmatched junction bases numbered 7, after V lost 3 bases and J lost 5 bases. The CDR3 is CATSRGQGNRDQPQHF. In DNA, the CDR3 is TGTGCCACCAGCAGGGGACAGGGGAATAGGGATCAGCCCCAGCATTTT.

In nucleotides, the CDR3 is TGTGCCAGCAGCGTAGAGGGGGACAGGGCTTACAATGAGCAGTTCTTC. It codes for CASSVEGDRAYNEQFF. The chain employs TRBV9 and TRBJ2-1, with 9 bases fitting TRBD1. J gave up 4 bases and V 0 bases, and 5 bases lay outside the gene matches. The CDR3 extends over 16 amino acids. Germline V gives CDR1 SGDLS, CDR2 YYNGEE.